The sequence of this T cell receptor (beta chain) was determined in a study of T-cell reconstitution after alpha-beta-depleted transplantation in children. Findings of the study overall: Surviving recipient T cells and thymic progenitors underlay high day-60 TCRbeta diversity in some patients. Newly made T cells mostly supplied T-cell counts and diversity one year after transplant. Where alpha-beta T cells came from about two months after transplant was reportedly several hundred expanded graft clones.

The sample holds many counts of this clonotype. The antigen remains unidentified. This CDR3 has 16 residues. The V gene lost 0 bases and the J gene lost 4 bases, with 13 bases spanning the gap. Per the germline V gene, CDR1 is DFQATT and CDR2 is SNEGSKA (reference sequence). Unique molecular identifiers featured in how the TCRbeta library was prepared. TCRdb ran MiXCR on the PCR reads and lists one entry per CDR3 protein. The sample lists 55,000 to 85,000 distinct CDR3 sequences, 9.5% to 13% occurring once. The specimen comprised PBMCs, sampled before TCRalphabeta/CD19-depleted stem cell transplant. The chain joins TRBV20-1 to TRBJ1-6, with TRBD1 as a possible D gene (5 bases). This clonotype was obtained from a boy aged 10-17 years with acute myeloid leukemia, due to receive a stem cell transplant. The CDR3 DNA follows: TGCAGTGCTAGAGATGGGGCTCTGGCGTATAATTCACCCCTCCACTTT. Translation: CSARDGALAYNSPLHF.